These 29 T cell receptor beta chains came from one sample sequenced in a study of T cell repertoires in cytomegalovirus infection. TCRdb reprocessed the reads via MiXCR and lists one record per CDR3 protein. The sample has around 550,000 distinct CDR3 sequences, about 30% seen once; the top ten hold roughly an eighth. The specimen was PBMCs. These receptors all come from a human donor in good health (CMV status not recorded). Some clones in this sample may be carry-over from other donors' samples.

The CDR3 sequence is CASSYTTGTGELFF. The CDR3 nucleotides read TGTGCCAGCAGTTACACTACAGGGACCGGGGAGCTGTTTTTT. The chain employs TRBV6-6 and TRBJ2-2; D perhaps matches TRBD1 (6 bases). Trimming shortened V by 2 bases and J by 5 bases, and 9 bases separated the two germline ends. This CDR3 has 14 amino acids. Looked up from germline, CDR1 is MNHNY and CDR2 is SVGAGI (reference sequence).

This clonotype was observed at least ten times. The rearrangement joins TRBV7-2 to TRBJ2-5; no clear D. V dropped 2 bases and J dropped 1 base, with 11 bases sitting between them. This CDR3 has 15 amino acids. CDR1 and CDR2 from the germline V gene are SGHTA and FQGNSA. CDR3 in amino acids: CASSLNPAGQETQYF. The CDR3 DNA reads as TGTGCCAGCAGCTTAAATCCAGCAGGCCAAGAGACCCAGTACTTC.

The table lists this clonotype with many counts. The limits of the CDR3 on the DNA are not certain, so only TCRdb's listed CDR3 is given. The chain joins TRBV7-5 to TRBJ2-5; the table gives TRBD2 as D, unverified against the DNA. TRBV7-5 is a pseudogene segment. Ends included, the CDR3 has 18 residues. The CDR3 region is CISVPPKGRPTPQETQYF.

This clonotype was counted between two and nine times. The rearrangement links TRBV11-2 to TRBJ2-6; the D is unclear. The CDR3 length is 15 residues. Trimming stripped 0 bases from V and 0 bases from J, with 3 bases between. The germline CDR1 and CDR2 sequences are SGHAT and FQNNGV. The CDR3 DNA is TGTGCCAGCAGCTTAGACTACTCTGGGGCCAACGTCCTGACTTTC. This translates into CASSLDYSGANVLTF.

This clonotype was seen more than once but under ten times. The chain recombines TRBV6-2 or TRBV6-3 with TRBJ2-5, with D possibly matching TRBD1 (6 bases). Germline V CDR1 and CDR2: MNHEY, SVGEGT. Trimming shortened V by 7 bases and J by 3 bases, and 18 bases separated the two germline ends. The CDR3 spans 15 residues. The CDR3 loop is CASTPRWQGKETQYF. The DNA of the CDR3 is TGTGCCAGCACCCCCAGGTGGCAGGGGAAAGAGACCCAGTACTTC.

The J gene is TRBJ1-1, the V gene TRBV7-9, with D hard to call. This CDR3 has 12 residues. The germline gives CDR1 SEHNR, CDR2 FQNEAQ (reference sequence). Trimming took 5 bases from V and 12 from J, leaving 16 bases between them. DNA of the CDR3: TGTGCCAGCAGCCAACAGACGGGAGATTCTTTCTTT. Translating gives CASSQQTGDSFF.

In its sample, this clonotype was seen many times. The chain combines TRBV7-8 with TRBJ2-3; D possibly matches TRBD1 or TRBD2 (5 bases each). The CDR3 runs 15 residues. Germline V gene lookup returns CDR1 SGHVS and CDR2 FQNEAQ. V was pared by 5 bases and J by 4 bases, with 16 bases between. CDR3 DNA sequence: TGTGCCAGCAGCCACCTCCTAGGGACCCCAGATACGCAGTATTTT. Protein: CASSHLLGTPDTQYF.

In this sample, this clonotype turned up many times. This chain connects TRBV2 to TRBJ1-1; D is undetermined. Trimming took off 4 bases at V and 8 bases at J, with 8 bases between the two ends. The CDR3 totals 11 residues. CDR1 and CDR2 (germline): SNHLY, FYNNEI. CDR3 nucleotides: TGTGCCAGCAGTGGCGGACCCGAAGCTTTCTTT. It translates to CASSGGPEAFF.

This clonotype was counted many times. The V gene is TRBV7-2, the J gene TRBJ1-2, with 9 bases fitting TRBD1. The CDR3 sequence is 16 residues long. The germline V gene has CDR1 SGHTA and CDR2 FQGNSA. Germline trimming cut 5 bases from V and 3 bases from J; bases unmatched to any gene: 10. CDR3 residues: CASSRPPGQGDYGYTF. In nucleotides, the CDR3 is TGTGCCAGCAGCCGACCCCCGGGACAGGGTGACTATGGCTACACCTTC.

This clonotype appeared a few times. This chain connects TRBV19 to TRBJ1-3; TRBD1 aligns across 9 bases. The V gene's germline CDR1 is LNHDA and CDR2 SQIVND (reference sequence). This CDR3 contains 15 residues. V lost 8 bases, J lost 1 base, and 6 bases stayed unmatched. The CDR3 bases are TGTGCCAGTGCGGAAGGGACAGGGTCTGGAAACACCATATATTTT. Translating it yields CASAEGTGSGNTIYF.

This clonotype occurred many times. This sequence joins TRBV4-3 and TRBJ2-5, with 10 positions matching TRBD2. Trimming at V came to 2 bases and at J to 4 bases, leaving 4 bases not matched to a gene. CDR3 length: 15 residues. Germline-derived CDR1 and CDR2 are LGHNA and YSLEER. CDR3 DNA sequence: TGCGCCAGCAGCCAACTAGCGGGAGTCGGAGAGACCCAGTACTTC. It translates to CASSQLAGVGETQYF.

The chain joins TRBV18 to TRBJ2-7; D perhaps matches TRBD2 (6 bases). Germline lookup yields CDR1 KGHSH and CDR2 LQKENI. CDR3 length: 14 amino acids. V lost 6 bases and J lost 6, with 18 bases in between. CDR3 sequence: CASSSRASGVEQYF. As DNA, the CDR3 is TGTGCCAGCTCTTCTCGGGCGTCGGGGGTCGAGCAGTACTTC. The full variable domain, completed using reference TRBV18 and TRBJ2-7, is NAGVMQNPRHLVRRRGQEARLRCSPMKGHSHVYWYRQLPEEGLKFMVYLQKENIIDESGMPKERFSAEFPKEGPSILRIQQVVRGDSAAYFCASSSRASGVEQYFGPGTRLTVT.

This clonotype was seen at least ten times. V and J are TRBV7-2 and TRBJ2-1; D is ambiguous. The germline V and J ends were trimmed by 1 base and 16 bases, with 11 bases remaining between them. The CDR3 runs to 11 residues. Germline V gene lookup returns CDR1 SGHTA and CDR2 FQGNSA. The CDR3 nucleotides read TGTGCCAGCAGCTTAGGTCCCGACTCTTTCTTC. Protein sequence: CASSLGPDSFF.

This sequence joins TRBV7-4 and TRBJ2-7, with 9 bases fitting TRBD1. CDR3 length: 14 residues. Per germline, CDR1 SGHVT and CDR2 SQSDAQ. V gave up 3 bases and J gave up 5 bases; unmatched junction bases: 5. The CDR3, as DNA: TGTGCCAGCAGCTTTTGGGACAGGGAAGACGAGCAGTACTTC. Protein sequence: CASSFWDREDEQYF. Full variable domain (outside the CDR3, taken from reference TRBV7-4 and TRBJ2-7): GAGVSQSPRYKVAKRGRDVALRCDSISGHVTLYWYRQTLGQGSEVLTYSQSDAQRDKSGRPSGRFSAERPERSVSTLKIQRTEQGDSAVYLCASSFWDREDEQYFGPGTRLTVT.

The chain is built from TRBV18 and TRBJ2-1, with D tentatively TRBD1 or TRBD2 (6 bases each). V dropped 6 bases and J dropped 5 bases, with 17 bases sitting between them. CDR1 is KGHSH, CDR2 LQKENI, per germline. The CDR3 is 15 residues long. The CDR3 is CASSQRGAGHNEQFF. The CDR3 bases are TGTGCCAGCTCGCAGAGGGGGGCAGGCCACAATGAGCAGTTCTTC.

V usage is TRBV7-3 and J usage is TRBJ1-2; D remains ambiguous. The germline V and J ends were trimmed by 0 bases and 0 bases, with 5 bases remaining between them. Looked up from germline, CDR1 is SGHTA and CDR2 is FQGTGA. The CDR3 totals 14 residues. CDR3 region: CASSLTGTNYGYTF. CDR3 in DNA: TGTGCCAGCAGCTTAACAGGGACTAACTATGGCTACACCTTC.

Written as DNA, the CDR3 is TGTGCCACCCAACCGATAGCGGGGTACAATGAGCAGTTCTTC. Translated, it gives CATQPIAGYNEQFF. The chain recombines TRBV19 with TRBJ2-1; 8 bases fit TRBD2. The V and J ends lost 10 bases and 4 bases, in that order; junction bases with no gene match: 9. The CDR3 consists of 14 residues. Germline V CDR1 and CDR2: LNHDA, SQIVND (reference sequence).

The chain uses TRBV24-1 and TRBJ1-1; D unresolved. Trimming cost V 3 bases and J 7 bases, with 17 bases left between them. There are 15 residues in the CDR3. CDR1 KGHDR and CDR2 SFDVKD come from the germline V gene. CDR3 in DNA: TGTGCCACCAGTGATCCGTCGAGTGTTACGGGTGAAGCTTTCTTT. The encoded protein is CATSDPSSVTGEAFF.

This chain uses TRBV5-5 with TRBJ2-5; D unresolved. V was shortened by 0 bases and J by 5 bases, with 8 bases between the two germline ends. In germline, CDR1 is SGHKS, CDR2 YYEKEE (reference sequence). The CDR3 contains 13 residues. The CDR3 loop reads CASSLASWETQYF. For the CDR3, the DNA is TGTGCCAGCAGCTTGGCGAGCTGGGAGACCCAGTACTTC.

This chain connects TRBV4-2 to TRBJ2-1, with 11 bases matching TRBD2. This CDR3 spans 15 amino acids. Trimming cost V 1 base and J 8 bases; bases outside gene matches: 4. Germline CDR1 is LGHNA and CDR2 is YNFKEQ. CDR3 region: CASSQGTSGSDEQFF. CDR3 in DNA: TGTGCCAGCAGCCAAGGGACTAGCGGGTCGGATGAGCAGTTCTTC.

The chain employs TRBV11-2 and TRBJ1-6; no clear D. Trimming cost V 0 bases and J 5 bases, with 8 bases left between them. Germline assignment: CDR1 SGHAT and CDR2 FQNNGV. The CDR3 length is 15 residues. CDR3 in amino acids: CASSLDHLNNSPLHF. DNA of the CDR3: TGTGCCAGCAGCTTAGACCACCTCAATAATTCACCCCTCCACTTT.

The V gene is TRBV20-1, the J gene TRBJ2-3, with TRBD2 matching over 8 bases. This CDR3 is 15 amino acids long. Looked up from germline, CDR1 is DFQATT and CDR2 is SNEGSKA (reference sequence). V shed 3 bases and J 3 bases; nucleotides not matched to a gene: 8. CDR3 sequence (DNA): TGCAGTGCTAGCGATCTAGCGGGCTTAACAGATACGCAGTATTTT. Protein: CSASDLAGLTDTQYF.

A note on this clonotype: A much larger clone is a single base away; this may be a read error. J is TRBJ2-7 and V is TRBV7-2; tentative D call: TRBD1 (6 bases). Trimming took off 7 bases at V and 3 bases at J, with 10 bases between the two ends. The CDR3 covers 12 residues. In germline, CDR1 is SGHTA, CDR2 FQGNSA. The CDR3 region is CASTGQFYEQYV. CDR3 sequence (DNA): TGTGCCAGCACCGGACAGTTCTACGAGCAGTACGTC.

There are a few counts of this clonotype. Written as DNA, the CDR3 is TGCAGTGCCCACGGGGAGGGGTTCCCCTACGAGCAGTACTTC. Protein product: CSAHGEGFPYEQYF. This sequence joins TRBV20-1 and TRBJ2-7; TRBD2 agrees at 7 bases. The CDR3 runs to 14 residues. V was clipped by 6 bases and J by 2 bases; unmatched bases: 10. Germline CDR1 DFQATT, CDR2 SNEGSKA (reference sequence).

Many counts were recorded for this clonotype. As DNA, the CDR3 is TGTGCCAGCAGCTACGGCGCGGGACTAGCGGGAGGGCCTGGAAAGACCCAGTACTTC. This codes for CASSYGAGLAGGPGKTQYF. The chain carries TRBV7-2 and TRBJ2-5, with 16 bases aligning to TRBD2. Germline loops: CDR1 SGHTA, CDR2 FQGNSA. The CDR3 length is 19 residues. The junction had 14 bases not matched to a gene; V was cut back by 4 bases and J by 6 bases.

This clonotype turned up a few times. The rearrangement joins TRBV24-1 to TRBJ2-1, with TRBD1 identical over 9 bases. The V segment lost 3 bases and the J segment 6 bases; nucleotides outside the gene matches: 2. This CDR3 region has 14 residues. Germline loops: CDR1 KGHDR, CDR2 SFDVKD. The CDR3 protein is CATSDGTGPNEQFF. CDR3 coding DNA: TGTGCCACCAGTGATGGGACAGGGCCCAATGAGCAGTTCTTC.

The rearrangement links TRBV5-4 to TRBJ1-2, with D possibly being TRBD1 (5 bases). The CDR3 spans 13 residues. The germline V and J ends were trimmed by 2 bases and 7 bases, with 12 bases remaining between them. Per germline, CDR1 SGHNT and CDR2 YYREEE (reference sequence). The chain's CDR3 is CASSFKGLGGYTF. The DNA for the CDR3 is TGTGCCAGCAGCTTTAAGGGGCTCGGTGGCTACACCTTC.

This clonotype appeared a few times. The chain employs TRBV7-2 and TRBJ1-2; D is undetermined. Germline CDR1 and CDR2: SGHTA and FQGNSA. The length of the CDR3 is 15 residues. Deletions cut 6 bases from V and 4 bases from J, with 18 bases between. CDR3 region: CASRRRSPASYGYTF. The DNA for the CDR3 is TGTGCCAGCAGACGACGGTCTCCCGCTAGCTATGGCTACACCTTC. The full variable domain, rest sourced from reference TRBV7-2 and TRBJ1-2, is GAGVSQSPSNKVTEKGKDVELRCDPISGHTALYWYRQSLGQGLEFLIYFQGNSAPDKSGLPSDRFSAERTGGSVSTLTIQRTQQEDSAVYLCASRRRSPASYGYTFGSGTRLTVV.

The V call is TRBV5-6, the J call TRBJ1-1; no clear D. This CDR3 has 14 residues. Trimming removed 4 bases at V and 2 bases at J, with 12 bases between. Germline CDR1 SGHDT, CDR2 YYEEEE. The CDR3: CASSAGRANTEAFF. The CDR3 DNA follows: TGTGCCAGCAGCGCGGGTCGGGCAAACACTGAAGCTTTCTTT.